This TCR beta chain was obtained from a study of vaccination and CD4 T cells after COVID-19. The wider study: Post-vaccine sampling followed dose two by a median roughly 76 days (range 14 to 241). Whole-study results and caveats: Median SARS-CoV-2-reactive clonotype numbers went up from around 19 to 38, but not significantly.

Treatment indicated: roughly 10-day PBMC culture with coronavirus spike peptide pools or control peptides (ViraFEST assay). Before TCRs were sequenced, ViraFEST expanded antigen-specific T cells with peptide pools. About this clonotype: Its antigen remains unidentified.

Germline V CDR1 and CDR2: MNHEY, SVGEGT. This CDR3 comprises 14 residues. Trimming cost V 4 bases and J 4 bases, with 13 bases left between them. The Oncomine TCR Beta short-read assay was what sequenced the DNA obtained from cultured CD4+ T cells. Scientists extracted genomic DNA from CD4+ T cells grown in culture. TCRdb fed the PCR reads into MiXCR, producing one record per CDR3 protein. The data show 13,000 or so distinct CDR3 sequences, with about three fifths seen just once and roughly 22% held by the top ten. The sequenced sample consisted of CD4+ T cells from blood, cultured in vitro. The source of this sequence is a human donor who had recovered from COVID-19. This chain links TRBV6-2 or TRBV6-3 with TRBJ1-2; D is possibly TRBD1 (5 bases). DNA of the CDR3: TGTGCCAGCAGTTTAGCCGGGGCCGCCTATGGCTACACCTTC. Protein product: CASSLAGAAYGYTF.